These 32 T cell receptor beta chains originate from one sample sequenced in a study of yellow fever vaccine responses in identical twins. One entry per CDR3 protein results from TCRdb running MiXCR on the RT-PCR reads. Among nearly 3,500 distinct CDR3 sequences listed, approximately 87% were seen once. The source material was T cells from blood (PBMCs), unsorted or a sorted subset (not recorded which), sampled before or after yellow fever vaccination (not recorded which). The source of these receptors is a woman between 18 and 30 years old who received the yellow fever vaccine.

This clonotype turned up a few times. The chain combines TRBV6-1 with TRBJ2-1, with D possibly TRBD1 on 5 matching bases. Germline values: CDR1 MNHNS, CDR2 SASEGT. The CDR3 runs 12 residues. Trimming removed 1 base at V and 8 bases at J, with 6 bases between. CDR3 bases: TGTGCCAGCAGTGAAGAGGGGTATGAGCAGTTCTTC. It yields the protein CASSEEGYEQFF.

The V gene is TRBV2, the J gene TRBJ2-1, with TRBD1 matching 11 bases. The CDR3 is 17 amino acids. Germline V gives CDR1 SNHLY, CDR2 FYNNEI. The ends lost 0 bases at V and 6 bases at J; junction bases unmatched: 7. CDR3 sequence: CASSEAPPGQGGNEQFF. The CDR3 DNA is TGTGCCAGCAGTGAAGCCCCTCCGGGACAGGGGGGCAATGAGCAGTTCTTC.

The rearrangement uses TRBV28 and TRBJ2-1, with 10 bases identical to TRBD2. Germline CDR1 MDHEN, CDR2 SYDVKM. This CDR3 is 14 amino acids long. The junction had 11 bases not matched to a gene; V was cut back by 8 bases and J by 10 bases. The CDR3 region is CASYYSGRLEEQFF. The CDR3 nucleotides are TGTGCCAGCTACTATAGCGGGAGGTTAGAGGAGCAGTTCTTC.

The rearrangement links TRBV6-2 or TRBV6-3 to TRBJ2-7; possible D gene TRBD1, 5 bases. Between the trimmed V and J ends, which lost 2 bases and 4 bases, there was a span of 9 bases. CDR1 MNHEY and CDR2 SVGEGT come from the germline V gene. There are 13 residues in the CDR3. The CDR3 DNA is TGTGCCAGCAGTTACAGGGGAAATTACGAGCAGTACTTC. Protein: CASSYRGNYEQYF.

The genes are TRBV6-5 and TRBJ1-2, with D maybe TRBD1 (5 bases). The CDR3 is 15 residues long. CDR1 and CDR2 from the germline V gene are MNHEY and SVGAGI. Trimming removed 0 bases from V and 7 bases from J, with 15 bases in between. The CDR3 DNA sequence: TGTGCCAGCAGTTACTCCGAATCCGGGGGAGCTGGCTACACCTTC. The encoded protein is CASSYSESGGAGYTF.

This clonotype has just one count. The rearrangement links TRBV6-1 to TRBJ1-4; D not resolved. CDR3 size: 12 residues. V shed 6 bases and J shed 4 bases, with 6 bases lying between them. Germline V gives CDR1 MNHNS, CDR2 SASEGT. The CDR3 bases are TGTGCCAGCAGGGGTGATAATGAAAAACTGTTTTTT. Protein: CASRGDNEKLFF.

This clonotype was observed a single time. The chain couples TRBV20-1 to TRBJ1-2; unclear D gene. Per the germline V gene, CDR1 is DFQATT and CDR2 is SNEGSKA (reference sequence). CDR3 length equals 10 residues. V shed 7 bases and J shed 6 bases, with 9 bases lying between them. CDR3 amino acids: CSVSVDGYTF. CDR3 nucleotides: TGCAGTGTCTCGGTGGATGGCTACACCTTC.

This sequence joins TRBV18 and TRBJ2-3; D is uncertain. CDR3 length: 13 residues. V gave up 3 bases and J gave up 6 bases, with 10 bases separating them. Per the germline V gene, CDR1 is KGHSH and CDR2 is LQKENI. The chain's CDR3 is CASSPKALDTQYF. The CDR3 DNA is TGTGCCAGCTCACCCAAAGCTCTGGATACGCAGTATTTT.

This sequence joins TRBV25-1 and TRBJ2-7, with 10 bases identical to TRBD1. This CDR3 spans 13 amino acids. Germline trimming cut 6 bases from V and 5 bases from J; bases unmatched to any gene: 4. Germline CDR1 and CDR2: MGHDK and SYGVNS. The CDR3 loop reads CASRDRGRNEQYF. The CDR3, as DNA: TGTGCCAGCAGAGACAGGGGGCGGAACGAGCAGTACTTC.

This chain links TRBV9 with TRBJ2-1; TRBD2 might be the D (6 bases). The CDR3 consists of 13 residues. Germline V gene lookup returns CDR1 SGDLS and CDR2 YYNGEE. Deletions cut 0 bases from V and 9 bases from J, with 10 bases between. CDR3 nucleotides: TGTGCCAGCAGCGTAGAAATGGAGGGTGAGCAGTTCTTC. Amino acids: CASSVEMEGEQFF.

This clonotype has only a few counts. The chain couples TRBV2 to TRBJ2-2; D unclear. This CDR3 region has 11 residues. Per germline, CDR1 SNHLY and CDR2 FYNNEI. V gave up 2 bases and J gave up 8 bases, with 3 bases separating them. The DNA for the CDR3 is TGTGCCAGCAGTGAACCTGGGGAGCTGTTTTTT. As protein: CASSEPGELFF.

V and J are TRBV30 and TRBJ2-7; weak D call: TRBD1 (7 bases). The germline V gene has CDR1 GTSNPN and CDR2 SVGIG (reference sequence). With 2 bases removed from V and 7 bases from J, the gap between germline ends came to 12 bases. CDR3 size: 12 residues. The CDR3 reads CAWSRAGGEQYF. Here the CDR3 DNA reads TGTGCCTGGAGTAGGGCAGGGGGGGAGCAGTACTTC.

CDR3 sequence: CASSRLADLYNEQFF. The CDR3 nucleotides read TGTGCCAGCTCACGACTAGCGGACCTCTACAATGAGCAGTTCTTC. The rearrangement joins TRBV18 to TRBJ2-1; 9 nucleotides agree with TRBD2. J gave up 3 bases and V 4 bases, and 4 bases lay outside the gene matches. Germline values: CDR1 KGHSH, CDR2 LQKENI. The CDR3 covers 15 residues.

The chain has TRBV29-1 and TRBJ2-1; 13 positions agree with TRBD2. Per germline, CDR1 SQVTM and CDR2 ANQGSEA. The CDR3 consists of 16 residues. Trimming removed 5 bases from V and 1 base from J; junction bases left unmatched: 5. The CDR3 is CSVWTSGRGSYNEQFF. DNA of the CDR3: TGCAGCGTTTGGACTAGCGGGAGAGGGTCCTACAATGAGCAGTTCTTC.

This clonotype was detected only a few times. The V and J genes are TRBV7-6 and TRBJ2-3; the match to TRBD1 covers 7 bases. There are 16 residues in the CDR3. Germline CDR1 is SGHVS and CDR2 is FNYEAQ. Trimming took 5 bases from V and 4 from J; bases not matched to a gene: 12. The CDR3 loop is CASSPTGMVLPDTQYF. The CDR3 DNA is TGTGCCAGCAGCCCGACAGGGATGGTCCTCCCAGATACGCAGTATTTT.

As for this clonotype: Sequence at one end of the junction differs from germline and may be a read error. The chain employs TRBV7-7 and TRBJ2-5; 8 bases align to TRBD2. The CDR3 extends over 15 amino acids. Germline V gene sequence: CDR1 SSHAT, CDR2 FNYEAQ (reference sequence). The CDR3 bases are TGTGCTAGCAGCCCTCCCGGGACTAGCCAAGAGACCCAGTACTTC. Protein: CASSPPGTSQETQYF.

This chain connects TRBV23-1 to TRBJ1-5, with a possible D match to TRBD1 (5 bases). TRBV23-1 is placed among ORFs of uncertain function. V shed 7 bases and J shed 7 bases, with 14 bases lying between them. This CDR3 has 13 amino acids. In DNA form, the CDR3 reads TGCGCCAGCACCGGGGGGAGGGTCCAGCCCCAGCATTTT. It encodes CASTGGRVQPQHF.

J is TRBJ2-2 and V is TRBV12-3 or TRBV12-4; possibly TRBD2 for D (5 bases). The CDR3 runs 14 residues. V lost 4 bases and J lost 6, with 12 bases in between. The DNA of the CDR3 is TGTGCCAGCAGTTCCATACTAGAATCCGGGGAGCTGTTTTTT. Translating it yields CASSSILESGELFF.

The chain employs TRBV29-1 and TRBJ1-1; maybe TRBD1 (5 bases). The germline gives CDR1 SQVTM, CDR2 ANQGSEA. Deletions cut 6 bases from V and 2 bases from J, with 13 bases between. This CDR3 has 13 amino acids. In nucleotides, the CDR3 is TGCAGCGTAGCCGGGGGTGACAACACTGAAGCTTTCTTT. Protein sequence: CSVAGGDNTEAFF.

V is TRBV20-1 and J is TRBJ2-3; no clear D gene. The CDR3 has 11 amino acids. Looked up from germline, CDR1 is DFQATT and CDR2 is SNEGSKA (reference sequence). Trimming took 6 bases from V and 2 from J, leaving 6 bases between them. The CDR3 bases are TGCAGTGCCCCCAACACAGATACGCAGTATTTT. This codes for CSAPNTDTQYF.

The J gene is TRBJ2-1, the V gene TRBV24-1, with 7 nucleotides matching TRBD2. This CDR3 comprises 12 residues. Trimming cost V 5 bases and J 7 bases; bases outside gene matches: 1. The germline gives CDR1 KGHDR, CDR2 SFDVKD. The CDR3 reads CATSAGRNEQFF. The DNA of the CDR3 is TGTGCCACCAGTGCCGGGAGGAATGAGCAGTTCTTC.

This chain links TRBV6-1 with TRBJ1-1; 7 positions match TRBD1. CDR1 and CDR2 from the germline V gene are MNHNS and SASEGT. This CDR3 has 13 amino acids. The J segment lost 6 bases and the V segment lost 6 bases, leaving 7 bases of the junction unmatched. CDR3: CASRPGGTPEAFF. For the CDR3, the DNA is TGTGCCAGCAGACCAGGGGGGACACCTGAAGCTTTCTTT.

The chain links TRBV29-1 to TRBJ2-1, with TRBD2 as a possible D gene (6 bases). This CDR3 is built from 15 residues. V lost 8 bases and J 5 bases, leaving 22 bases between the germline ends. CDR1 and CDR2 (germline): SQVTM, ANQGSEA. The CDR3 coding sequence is TGCAGCACAACCCTGACGGGGGTGGTGGACAATGAGCAGTTCTTC. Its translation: CSTTLTGVVDNEQFF.

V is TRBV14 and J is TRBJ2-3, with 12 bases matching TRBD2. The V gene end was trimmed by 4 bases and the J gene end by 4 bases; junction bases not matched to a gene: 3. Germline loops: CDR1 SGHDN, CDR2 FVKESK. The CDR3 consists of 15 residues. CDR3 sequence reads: CASSLRTSGADTQYF. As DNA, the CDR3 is TGTGCCAGCAGCCTCCGGACTAGCGGGGCAGATACGCAGTATTTT.

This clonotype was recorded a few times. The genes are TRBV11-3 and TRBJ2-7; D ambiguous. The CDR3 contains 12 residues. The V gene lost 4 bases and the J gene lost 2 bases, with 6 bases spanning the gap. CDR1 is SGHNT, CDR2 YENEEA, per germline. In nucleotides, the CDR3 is TGTGCCAGCAGCTCCCTCACCTACGAGCAGTACTTC. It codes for CASSSLTYEQYF.

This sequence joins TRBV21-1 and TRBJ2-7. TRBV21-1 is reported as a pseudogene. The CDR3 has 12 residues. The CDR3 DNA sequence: TGTGCCAGCAGCATAGGAAGGAGAGAGCAGTACTTC. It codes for CASSIGRREQYF.

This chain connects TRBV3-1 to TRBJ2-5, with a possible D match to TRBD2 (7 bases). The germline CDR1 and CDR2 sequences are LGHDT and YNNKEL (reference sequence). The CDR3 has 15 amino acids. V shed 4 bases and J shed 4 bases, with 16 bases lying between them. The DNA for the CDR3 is TGTGCCAGCAGCCCTGCGGGGGCCCATGGAGAGACCCAGTACTTC. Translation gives CASSPAGAHGETQYF.

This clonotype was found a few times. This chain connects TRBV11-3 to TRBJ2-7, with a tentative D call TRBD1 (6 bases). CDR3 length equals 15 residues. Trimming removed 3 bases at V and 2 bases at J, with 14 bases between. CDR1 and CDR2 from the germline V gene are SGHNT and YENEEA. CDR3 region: CASSLSGQIAYEQYF. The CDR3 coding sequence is TGTGCCAGCAGCTTGTCCGGACAGATTGCCTACGAGCAGTACTTC. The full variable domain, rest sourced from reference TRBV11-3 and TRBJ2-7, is EAGVVQSPRYKIIEKKQPVAFWCNPISGHNTLYWYLQNLGQGPELLIRYENEEAVDDSQLPKDRFSAERLKGVDSTLKIQPAELGDSAVYLCASSLSGQIAYEQYFGPGTRLTVT.

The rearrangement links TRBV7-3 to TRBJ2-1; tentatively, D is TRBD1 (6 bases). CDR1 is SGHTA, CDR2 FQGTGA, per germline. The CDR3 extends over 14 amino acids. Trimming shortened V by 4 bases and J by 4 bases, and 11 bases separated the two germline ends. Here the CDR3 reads CASSSTGSYNEQFF. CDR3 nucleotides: TGTGCCAGCAGCTCTACAGGGTCTTACAATGAGCAGTTCTTC.

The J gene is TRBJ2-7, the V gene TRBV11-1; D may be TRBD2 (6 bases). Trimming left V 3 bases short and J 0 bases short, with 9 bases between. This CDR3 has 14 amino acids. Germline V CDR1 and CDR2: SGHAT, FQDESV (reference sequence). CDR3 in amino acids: CASSLEGSSYEQYF. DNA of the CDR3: TGTGCCAGCAGCTTGGAGGGAAGCTCCTACGAGCAGTACTTC. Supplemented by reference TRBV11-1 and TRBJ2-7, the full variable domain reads EAEVAQSPRYKITEKSQAVAFWCDPISGHATLYWYRQILGQGPELLVQFQDESVVDDSQLPKDRFSAERLKGVDSTLKIQPAELGDSAMYLCASSLEGSSYEQYFGPGTRLTVT.

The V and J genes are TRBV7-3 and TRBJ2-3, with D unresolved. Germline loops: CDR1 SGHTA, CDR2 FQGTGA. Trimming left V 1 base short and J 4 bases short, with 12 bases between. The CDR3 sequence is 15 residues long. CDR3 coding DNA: TGTGCCAGCAGCTTAATACGAGGAGTGGCAGATACGCAGTATTTT. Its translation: CASSLIRGVADTQYF. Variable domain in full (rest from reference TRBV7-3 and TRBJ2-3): GAGVSQTPSNKVTEKGKYVELRCDPISGHTALYWYRQSLGQGPEFLIYFQGTGAADDSGLPNDRFFAVRPEGSVSTLKIQRTERGDSAVYLCASSLIRGVADTQYFGPGTRLTVL.

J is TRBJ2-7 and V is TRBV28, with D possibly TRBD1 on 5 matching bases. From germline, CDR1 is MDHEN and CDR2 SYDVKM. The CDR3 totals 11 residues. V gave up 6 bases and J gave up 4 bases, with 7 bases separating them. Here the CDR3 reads CASRDKYEQYF. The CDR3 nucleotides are TGTGCCAGCAGGGACAAGTACGAGCAGTACTTC.